This T cell receptor (beta chain) came from a study of cytomegalovirus exposure and HLA in healthy donors. Study-level points and caveats: Reportedly, HLA-A and HLA-B alleles of most subjects were accurately predicted from TCR beta. Productive status was seen about 90% or about 30% of the time for most TCR beta V segments in an earlier analysis.

The CDR3 is 15 residues long. The germline V gene has CDR1 SGHRS and CDR2 YFSETQ. Germline trimming cut 3 bases from V and 0 bases from J; bases unmatched to any gene: 3. The PCR used 60 Vbeta and 13 Jbeta primers. The data were produced by immunoSEQ multiplex PCR, yet TCRdb's version contains in-frame clones alone and is incomplete. This sample's table has about 82,000 clones. As concerns this clone: The antigen is unknown.

The chain carries TRBV5-1 and TRBJ2-5; 9 bases agree with TRBD2. The specimen sequenced was PBMCs. The TCR sequence derives from a woman under 40 in good health and CMV-seronegative. The CDR3 coding sequence is TGCGCCAGCAGCTCTAGCGGGGCCTACCAAGAGACCCAGTACTTC. This codes for CASSSSGAYQETQYF.